This TCR beta chain was identified during a study of blood T cell repertoires in COVID-19 (dated by TCRdb to the early 2020s). About the study as a whole: The collaborator samples originated in the United States, Italy and Spain and spanned the acute and convalescent phases of COVID-19. The material from the prospective study consisted of cDNA or gDNA derived from T cells, B-cell-depleted T cells, or PBMCs. The dataset comprised deeply sampled blood TCRbeta repertoires from subjects exposed to, actively infected with, or recovered from COVID-19. The repertoires were released in a freely available public database intended as a resource for research on the immune response to SARS-CoV-2. Samples were obtained from the ongoing ImmuneRACE study (first 160 participants) and from over 1,000 subjects provided by 6 global collaborators. Sample metadata almost always included a de-identified subject ID, COVID-19 status, age in years and sex. Where HLA class I and class II types were available, the types were taken from metadata supplied by the sample provider, not from assay-based typing. Here is what the overall study found, with its caveats: How much clinical and demographic metadata was included differed by source and by participant, and the metadata was provided uncurated.

The immunoSEQ Assay, a bias-controlled multiplex PCR, was used to amplify TCRbeta CDR3 regions from genomic DNA. In the source study's methods: Within the assay, amplification of reference gene primers was used to estimate how many nucleated cells each sample contained. Sequence reads were collapsed and filtered to measure the absolute abundance of every unique TCRbeta CDR3 rearrangement. For each sample, productive Simpson clonality was calculated as the square root of Simpson's diversity index over productive rearrangements. Not all clones reach the TCRdb copy of this immuneACCESS table, which keeps in-frame sequences only. Checked studies attribute under half of the gap to unresolved V genes and leave the rest unexplained. From that table come the V and J calls and clone size; the DNA was used to work out D and trimming. Counted in this sample were about 50,000 clones; about 82% of them appeared once. The ten largest clonotypes hold 2.1% of the sample.

V is pared back by 1 base and J by 0 bases, with 6 bases lying between the germline termini. The germline V gene gives CDR1 as SGHAT and CDR2 as FQNNGV. Spanning cysteine to phenylalanine, the CDR3 consists of 14 amino acids. Only CDR3 DNA remains: 42 bases, in frame from the first base. This clone was picked up one time. Its antigen is not yet known. It has no much larger one-base neighbor in the sample; base qualities were not kept. The collaborating institutions used their own protocols to collect whole blood in K2EDTA tubes. For TCRbeta analysis, collaborators shipped samples in one of three forms: frozen whole blood, isolated PBMCs, or DNA extracted from either of those sample types.

The clonotype was recovered from a woman between 55 and 75 years old with acute or convalescent COVID-19. The chain is assembled from TRBV11-2 and TRBJ1-2; a weak D assignment points to TRBD1 (5 bases agree). Sequencing was performed on peripheral blood. The CDR3 region reads CASSLGQTNYGYTF. Here is the DNA: TGTGCCAGCAGCTTAGGACAGACTAACTATGGCTACACCTTC.